Presented here are 31 T cell receptor beta chains from one specimen sequenced in a study of regulatory T cells in long-lasting Graves disease. Time point of the sample: persistent/refractory GD, antithyroid drugs over 5 years with positive TRAb. Making the TCR library involved RNA that had been extracted from PBMCs. iRepertoire HTBI primers and Arm-PCR of CDR3 regions built TCR beta libraries. Via MiXCR, TCRdb re-called the multiplex PCR reads, giving one row per CDR3 protein. This sample has 400,000 to 500,000 distinct CDR3 sequences, with roughly 22% found just once. This specimen was peripheral blood mononuclear cells (PBMCs), taken when the disease was refractory, from a patient treated with antithyroid drugs. The receptors originated from a female donor with Graves disease.

This clonotype was observed many times. V usage is TRBV2 and J usage is TRBJ2-4; D unresolved. V shed 6 bases and J shed 0 bases, with 6 bases lying between them. This CDR3 spans 13 amino acids. The germline CDR1 and CDR2 sequences are SNHLY and FYNNEI. The CDR3 protein is CASRRLAKNIQYF. DNA for the CDR3: TGTGCCAGCAGACGTCTAGCCAAAAACATTCAGTACTTC.

This clonotype showed up many times. This sequence joins TRBV27 and TRBJ2-6; D is undetermined. From germline, CDR1 is MNHEY and CDR2 SMNVEV (reference sequence). The length of the CDR3 is 13 residues. The V and J ends lost 10 bases and 2 bases respectively, with 9 bases between them. Written as DNA, the CDR3 is TGTGCCACCCACCCGGCTGGGGCCAACGTCCTGACTTTC. The encoded protein is CATHPAGANVLTF.

V gene TRBV12-3 or TRBV12-4 combines with J gene TRBJ2-7; 8 nucleotides agree with TRBD2. The CDR3 covers 16 residues. V trimming: 4 bases; J trimming: 6 bases; junction bases outside the gene matches: 14. The CDR3 DNA follows: TGTGCCAGCAGTTCAAACCCGGGACTAGGGGTTGGCGAGCAGTACTTC. Its protein product is CASSSNPGLGVGEQYF.

This clonotype was found many times. The chain links TRBV5-6 to TRBJ1-1; D is perhaps TRBD1 (6 bases). Germline CDR1 reads SGHDT; CDR2 reads YYEEEE. The CDR3 sequence is 15 residues long. Trimming removed 4 bases from V and 4 bases from J, with 17 bases in between. CDR3 sequence: CASSPQAGAGTEAFF. The CDR3 nucleotides are TGTGCCAGCAGCCCCCAGGCGGGGGCCGGCACTGAAGCTTTCTTT.

This clonotype was found many times. The chain combines TRBV7-9 with TRBJ2-5, with 8 bases fitting TRBD1. CDR1 SEHNR and CDR2 FQNEAQ come from the germline V gene (reference sequence). CDR3 length: 16 residues. V gave up 2 bases and J gave up 5 bases; unmatched junction bases: 10. The CDR3 region has the DNA TGTGCCAGCAGCTTATGGACAGGGTTGGTCGGGGAGACCCAGTACTTC. Translated: CASSLWTGLVGETQYF.

The chain combines TRBV7-8 with TRBJ2-5, with 14 bases identical to TRBD2. The V segment lost 7 bases and the J segment 5 bases; nucleotides outside the gene matches: 9. CDR3 length equals 16 residues. CDR1 SGHVS and CDR2 FQNEAQ come from the germline V gene. CDR3 nucleotide sequence: TGTGCCAGCATCGCCGGGACTAGCGGGAGTGGTGAGACCCAGTACTTC. Translation gives CASIAGTSGSGETQYF.

In its sample, this clonotype was seen many times. The chain employs TRBV7-9 and TRBJ1-1; D not certain. V was trimmed by 5 bases and J by 1 base, leaving 11 bases between them. From germline, CDR1 is SEHNR and CDR2 FQNEAQ (reference sequence). This CDR3 has 14 residues. The CDR3 DNA follows: TGTGCCAGCAGCCAAAATCGGGGGAACACTGAAGCTTTCTTT. Amino acids: CASSQNRGNTEAFF.

The V call is TRBV7-8, the J call TRBJ1-5, with D unresolved. V was shortened by 2 bases and J by 0 bases, with 8 bases between the two germline ends. CDR1 is SGHVS, CDR2 FQNEAQ, per germline. There are 15 residues in the CDR3. The CDR3 protein is CASSLMRNSNQPQHF. CDR3 sequence (DNA): TGTGCCAGCAGCTTAATGAGAAATAGCAATCAGCCCCAGCATTTT.

This chain links TRBV7-2 with TRBJ2-7; D is unclear. Germline V lookup: CDR1 SGHTA, CDR2 FQGNSA. V lost 3 bases, J lost 3 bases, and 15 bases lay in between. CDR3 length: 15 amino acids. The CDR3 protein is CASSFSGSSVYEQYF. For the CDR3, the DNA is TGTGCCAGCAGCTTCTCCGGGTCCTCCGTCTACGAGCAGTACTTC.

This clonotype was seen at least ten times. V gene TRBV6-1 combines with J gene TRBJ1-2; D possibly corresponds to TRBD1 (5 bases). The CDR3 is 20 amino acids. The germline V gene encodes CDR1 MNHNS and CDR2 SASEGT. The V end was cut by 10 bases, the J end by 0 bases, with 33 bases between. Written as DNA, the CDR3 is TGTGCCACCGGAGCACCAACCTGGGGCAGTAGACCCAGCACTAACTATGGCTACACCTTC. Encoded protein: CATGAPTWGSRPSTNYGYTF.

With regard to this clonotype: A much bigger clone sits one base away, suggesting this may be a read error. J is TRBJ1-1 and V is TRBV28, with D possibly being TRBD1 (5 bases). Germline V gene data show CDR1 as MDHEN and CDR2 as SYDVKM. This CDR3 has 15 amino acids. The CDR3 DNA sequence: TGTGCCAGCAGTTTTTGGGGGGACCCGAACACTGAAGCTCTCTTT. It is translated as CASSFWGDPNTEALF.

The sample holds many counts of this clonotype. This rearrangement joins TRBV7-6 to TRBJ2-7, with D tentatively TRBD1 (6 bases). The CDR3 loop spans 14 amino acids. Trimming stripped 5 bases from V and 3 bases from J, with 14 bases between. The germline gives CDR1 SGHVS, CDR2 FNYEAQ. The CDR3 bases are TGTGCCAGCAGCGGGTTAGGGGGTTACTACGAGCAGTACTTC. Residues: CASSGLGGYYEQYF.

Turning to this clonotype: This is likely an artifact of a read error, given a far larger clone one base away. The V gene is TRBV7-8, the J gene TRBJ2-7; 8 nucleotides agree with TRBD2. V shed 6 bases, J shed 2 bases, and the junction held 9 bases outside the gene matches. This CDR3 contains 15 residues. Germline values: CDR1 SGHVS, CDR2 FQNEAQ. This CDR3 is CASSDGREATYEQYF. CDR3 DNA sequence: TGTGCCAGCAGTGACGGGCGGGAGGCCACCTACGAGCAGTACTTC.

The chain recombines TRBV7-9 with TRBJ1-2, with D tentatively TRBD1 (6 bases). The V end was cut by 3 bases, the J end by 3 bases, with 11 bases between. This CDR3 is 14 amino acids long. Germline V gives CDR1 SEHNR, CDR2 FQNEAQ (reference sequence). The CDR3 DNA reads as TGTGCCAGCAGCTTCGGGGGCGCCCACTATGGCTACACCTTC. Its protein is CASSFGGAHYGYTF.

The chain couples TRBV20-1 to TRBJ1-2; D is uncertain. The CDR3 has 12 amino acids. The germline V and J ends were trimmed by 5 bases and 6 bases, with 13 bases remaining between them. The germline gives CDR1 DFQATT, CDR2 SNEGSKA (reference sequence). The CDR3: CSAGGSGDGYTF. The CDR3, as DNA: TGCAGTGCTGGAGGCAGTGGGGATGGCTACACCTTC.

This rearrangement joins TRBV19 to TRBJ1-1; 10 bases are shared with TRBD1. CDR3 length: 14 amino acids. CDR1 and CDR2 from the germline V gene are LNHDA and SQIVND (reference sequence). V gave up 4 bases and J gave up 8 bases; unmatched junction bases: 7. For the CDR3, the DNA is TGTGCCAGTAGTAACCGGGACAGGGGTGGAGAAGCTTTCTTT. Translated, it gives CASSNRDRGGEAFF. Variable domain in full (rest from reference TRBV19 and TRBJ1-1): DGGITQSPKYLFRKEGQNVTLSCEQNLNHDAMYWYRQDPGQGLRLIYYSQIVNDFQKGDIAEGYSVSREKKESFPLTVTSAQKNPTAFYLCASSNRDRGGEAFFGQGTRLTVV.

This clonotype is a singleton in its sample. The chain couples TRBV5-5 to TRBJ2-4, with D possibly being TRBD1 (7 bases). CDR3 length equals 15 residues. The V and J ends lost 5 bases and 1 base respectively, with 13 bases between them. CDR1 is SGHKS, CDR2 YYEKEE, per germline (reference sequence). The CDR3 region is CASRSAGGAKNIQYF. The CDR3 nucleotides read TGTGCCAGCAGATCAGCAGGGGGGGCCAAAAACATTCAGTACTTC.

The rearrangement links TRBV6-1 to TRBJ1-1; weak D call: TRBD1 (5 bases). V gave up 6 bases and J gave up 5 bases, with 13 bases separating them. Germline assignment: CDR1 MNHNS and CDR2 SASEGT. This CDR3 region has 13 residues. CDR3 sequence reads: CASRPGWGTEAFF. CDR3 DNA: TGTGCCAGCAGACCAGGGTGGGGGACTGAAGCTTTCTTT.

V is TRBV12-3 or TRBV12-4 and J is TRBJ2-2; 11 bases map to TRBD1. V shed 3 bases, J shed 6 bases, and the junction held 3 bases outside the gene matches. CDR3 length: 15 residues. CDR3 in amino acids: CASSLGQGGAGELFF. DNA of the CDR3: TGTGCCAGCAGTTTGGGACAGGGGGGGGCCGGGGAGCTGTTTTTT.

The chain recombines TRBV7-9 with TRBJ1-1, with no clear D. Per germline, CDR1 SEHNR and CDR2 FQNEAQ (reference sequence). The CDR3 is 15 amino acids. V was trimmed by 5 bases and J by 4 bases, leaving 17 bases between them. The CDR3 bases are TGTGCCAGCAGCCACCAGACAAGAAGTAGCACTGAAGCTTTCTTT. This codes for CASSHQTRSSTEAFF.

The sample holds many counts of this clonotype. The chain combines TRBV18 with TRBJ2-5; D is tentatively TRBD1 or TRBD2 (5 bases each). The CDR3 loop spans 14 amino acids. The germline V gene encodes CDR1 KGHSH and CDR2 LQKENI. V was shortened by 3 bases and J by 0 bases, with 8 bases between the two germline ends. DNA of the CDR3: TGTGCCAGCTCACCGGGGCGGGACCAAGAGACCCAGTACTTC. Its translation is CASSPGRDQETQYF. Using reference TRBV18 and TRBJ2-5 for the parts outside the CDR3, the full variable domain is NAGVMQNPRHLVRRRGQEARLRCSPMKGHSHVYWYRQLPEEGLKFMVYLQKENIIDESGMPKERFSAEFPKEGPSILRIQQVVRGDSAAYFCASSPGRDQETQYFGPGTRLLVL.

This clonotype occurred many times. The V and J genes are TRBV2 and TRBJ1-5; tentative D call: TRBD1 (6 bases). V lost 10 bases and J 1 base, leaving 8 bases between the germline ends. CDR1 and CDR2 (germline): SNHLY, FYNNEI. The CDR3 is 12 residues long. Written as DNA, the CDR3 is TGTGCCACAGGGGCGAGCAATCAGCCCCAGCATTTT. Its translation: CATGASNQPQHF.

This clonotype was counted at least ten times. The V call is TRBV12-3 or TRBV12-4, the J call TRBJ1-5; a weak D match, TRBD1 (5 bases). The CDR3 covers 14 residues. V lost 2 bases, J lost 7 bases, and 12 bases lay in between. CDR3 in amino acids: CASSLKSQGQPQHF. The CDR3 nucleotides read TGTGCCAGCAGTTTAAAGTCCCAGGGACAGCCCCAGCATTTT.

The chain combines TRBV6-2 or TRBV6-3 with TRBJ1-3; D is ambiguous. The CDR3 consists of 17 residues. With 6 bases removed from V and 0 bases from J, the gap between germline ends came to 18 bases. Germline assignment: CDR1 MNHEY and CDR2 SVGEGT. The CDR3 DNA sequence: TGTGCCAGCAGCGACTGGGGAGGAGTCAGCTCTGGAAACACCATATATTTT. Residues: CASSDWGGVSSGNTIYF.

This clonotype has just a few counts. The chain links TRBV3-1 to TRBJ2-7; 10 bases match TRBD2. The CDR3 covers 15 residues. J lost 2 bases, V lost 1 base, and 2 bases had no gene match. From germline, CDR1 is LGHDT and CDR2 YNNKEL (reference sequence). The CDR3 here is CASSQALAGAYEQYF. CDR3 nucleotide sequence: TGTGCCAGCAGCCAAGCCCTAGCGGGGGCCTACGAGCAGTACTTC.

This clonotype was observed many times. The DNA of the CDR3 is TGTGCCAGCAGGGGGTGGGGCCTACAAGAGACCCAGTACTTC. It specifies CASRGWGLQETQYF. The V and J genes are TRBV2 and TRBJ2-5, with a weak D call TRBD1 (5 bases). This CDR3 contains 14 residues. V was clipped by 6 bases and J by 2 bases, with 13 bases between them. The germline CDR1 and CDR2 sequences are SNHLY and FYNNEI. The variable domain in full, with the rest retrieved from reference TRBV2 and TRBJ2-5, is EPEVTQTPSHQVTQMGQEVILRCVPISNHLYFYWYRQILGQKVEFLVSFYNNEISEKSEIFDDQFSVERPDGSNFTLKIRSTKLEDSAMYFCASRGWGLQETQYFGPGTRLLVL.

This clonotype was counted between two and nine times. The CDR3 DNA reads TGCAGTGCTAGAGATCGCGTCTCTAACTATGGCTACACCTTC. It is translated as CSARDRVSNYGYTF. The genes are TRBV20-1 and TRBJ1-2, with D unclear. V gave up 0 bases and J gave up 0 bases, with 8 bases separating them. The CDR3 spans 14 residues. Looked up from germline, CDR1 is DFQATT and CDR2 is SNEGSKA (reference sequence).

The chain has TRBV6-1 and TRBJ2-5; 9 positions match TRBD2. This CDR3 has 16 residues. Germline-derived CDR1 and CDR2 are MNHNS and SASEGT. The junction had 12 bases not matched to a gene; V was cut back by 7 bases and J by 3 bases. CDR3 protein: CASTRGGLAGKETQYF. Here the CDR3 DNA reads TGTGCCAGCACCCGGGGGGGACTAGCAGGGAAAGAGACCCAGTACTTC.

This chain joins TRBV16 and TRBJ1-5; tentatively, D is TRBD1 (5 bases). Trimming removed 4 bases from V and 0 bases from J, with 16 bases in between. The CDR3 runs 17 residues. Germline V gene data show CDR1 as KGHSY and CDR2 as FQNENV. CDR3 protein: CASSPYRPANSNQPQHF. CDR3 nucleotide sequence: TGTGCCAGCAGCCCATACAGGCCGGCAAATAGCAATCAGCCCCAGCATTTT.

This clonotype was seen at least ten times. The chain uses TRBV12-3 or TRBV12-4 and TRBJ2-7, with 11 bases identical to TRBD1. This CDR3 is built from 15 residues. J was trimmed by 6 bases and V by 4 bases; bases with no gene match: 8. Here the CDR3 DNA reads TGTGCCAGCAGTTACTCCGGACAGGGGGCTCCCGAGCAGTACTTC. Translated: CASSYSGQGAPEQYF.

This sequence joins TRBV20-1 and TRBJ2-7; 10 positions match TRBD1. The CDR3 length is 13 residues. CDR1 and CDR2 from the germline V gene are DFQATT and SNEGSKA (reference sequence). With V trimmed by 6 bases and J by 7 bases, 9 bases remained unmatched. CDR3 DNA sequence: TGCAGTGCGCAAGACAGGGGGCGTGGGGAGCAGTACTTC. It is translated as CSAQDRGRGEQYF.